These 30 T cell receptor beta chains came from one sample sequenced in a study of T cell changes during pregnancy in multiple sclerosis (dated by TCRdb to the late 2010s). Receptors were amplified or captured by the immunoSEQ multiplex PCR assay. What TCRdb holds here is the immuneACCESS table cut down to in-frame rearrangements. Part of the clones is not present; checked against another copy, under half of the missing clones reflect an unresolved V gene, and the others are unexplained. This sample holds some 28,000 clones; 75% to 90% were observed only once. The leading ten clones occupy around 0.58% of the sample. The sample in question was CD4+ T cells from peripheral blood mononuclear cells, obtained in the first trimester of pregnancy. The receptors stem from a female donor in good health, enrolled as a control in a pregnancy study.

The chain uses TRBV6-5 and TRBJ1-1; tentative D call: TRBD1 (5 bases). CDR1 is MNHEY and CDR2 is SVGAGI in the germline V gene. The V and J ends lost 6 bases and 1 base respectively, with 12 bases between them. The CDR3 totals 14 residues. The CDR3 nucleotides are TGTGCCAGCAGGGGACTTGGAGAGAACACTGAAGCTTTCTTT. Its protein product is CASRGLGENTEAFF.

CDR3 loop: CASSLVSEGGRTGELFF. CDR3 nucleotides: TGTGCCAGCAGCTTAGTTTCCGAGGGAGGTCGTACCGGGGAGCTGTTTTTT. The gene calls are TRBV7-6 and TRBJ2-2, with D perhaps TRBD2 (6 bases). The V end was cut by 1 base, the J end by 5 bases, with 17 bases between. The CDR3 length is 17 residues. Germline V lookup: CDR1 SGHVS, CDR2 FNYEAQ.

The chain carries TRBV10-1 and TRBJ2-2; D possibly corresponds to TRBD1 (5 bases). Between the trimmed V and J ends, which lost 0 bases and 0 bases, there was a span of 8 bases. The V gene's germline CDR1 is WNHNN and CDR2 SYGVQD (reference sequence). The CDR3 consists of 16 residues. CDR3 sequence reads: CASSESVGANTGELFF. CDR3 nucleotides: TGCGCCAGCAGTGAGTCGGTAGGGGCGAACACCGGGGAGCTGTTTTTT.

The chain recombines TRBV5-4 with TRBJ2-1; 8 bases are a match to TRBD2. The CDR3 extends over 15 amino acids. CDR1 is SGHNT, CDR2 YYREEE, per germline (reference sequence). Trimming removed 4 bases from V and 6 bases from J; junction bases left unmatched: 9. The CDR3 region has the DNA TGTGCCAGCAGCCAGGCTCGGGGGGGCGGCAATGAGCAGTTCTTC. This sequence encodes CASSQARGGGNEQFF.

The chain joins TRBV11-2 to TRBJ2-3; 11 bases agree with TRBD2. V shed 5 bases, J shed 0 bases, and the junction held 7 bases outside the gene matches. There are 17 residues in the CDR3. Germline V gene sequence: CDR1 SGHAT, CDR2 FQNNGV. The CDR3 DNA reads TGTGCCAGCAGCCGATTGACTAGCGGGGCTAGCACAGATACGCAGTATTTT. Translating it yields CASSRLTSGASTDTQYF.

The chain carries TRBV27 and TRBJ1-4; no firm D call. Between the trimmed V and J ends, which lost 2 bases and 5 bases, there was a span of 9 bases. This CDR3 is 14 amino acids long. In germline, CDR1 is MNHEY, CDR2 SMNVEV (reference sequence). CDR3 nucleotides: TGTGCCAGCAGTTTAAGGGAGGGAAATGAAAAACTGTTTTTT. This translates into CASSLREGNEKLFF.

V is TRBV6-5 and J is TRBJ1-2; no definite D call. V lost 3 bases to trimming and J lost 2 bases, with 13 bases between them. Germline loops: CDR1 MNHEY, CDR2 SVGAGI. The CDR3 has 15 residues. In DNA, the CDR3 is TGTGCCAGCAGTTATTCTTATGGTGAGAACTATGGCTACACCTTC. Amino acids: CASSYSYGENYGYTF.

The rearrangement joins TRBV7-2 to TRBJ1-1; unclear D gene. Germline V gives CDR1 SGHTA, CDR2 FQGNSA. V was clipped by 4 bases and J by 7 bases, with 7 bases between them. The CDR3 loop spans 11 amino acids. CDR3 residues: CASSSLHEAFF. CDR3 DNA: TGTGCCAGCAGCTCACTACATGAAGCTTTCTTT.

The rearrangement links TRBV5-8 to TRBJ2-1; 9 nucleotides match TRBD2. The trim removed 0 bases at V and 6 bases at J, leaving 4 bases unmatched. Germline loops: CDR1 SGHTS, CDR2 YDEGEE. This CDR3 region has 15 residues. The CDR3 sequence: CASSLAGLAGNEQFF. CDR3 sequence (DNA): TGTGCCAGCAGCTTGGCGGGACTAGCTGGCAATGAGCAGTTCTTC. Full variable domain (outside the CDR3, taken from reference TRBV5-8 and TRBJ2-1): EAGVTQSPTHLIKTRGQQATLRCSPISGHTSVYWYQQALGLGLQFLLWYDEGEERNRGNFPPRFSGRQFPNYSSELNVNALELEDSALYLCASSLAGLAGNEQFFGPGTRLTVL.

V and J are TRBV11-3 and TRBJ2-7; 7 nucleotides agree with TRBD2. This CDR3 spans 13 amino acids. CDR1 is SGHNT and CDR2 is YENEEA in the germline V gene. Unmatched junction bases numbered 6, after V lost 4 bases and J lost 6 bases. The CDR3 spells CASSWTSAGEQYF. The CDR3 nucleotides read TGTGCCAGCAGCTGGACTAGTGCGGGCGAGCAGTACTTC.

In nucleotides, the CDR3 is TGTGCCAGCAGTGAAGGACAGGGCAGGGGGGAGACGCAGTATTTT. Translated, it gives CASSEGQGRGETQYF. V usage is TRBV6-1 and J usage is TRBJ2-3; a possible D gene is TRBD1 (7 bases). The CDR3 is 15 amino acids. Trimming removed 1 base from V and 9 bases from J, with 17 bases in between. Germline V lookup: CDR1 MNHNS, CDR2 SASEGT.

The V and J genes are TRBV14 and TRBJ2-1; 7 nucleotides align to TRBD2. The V and J ends lost 1 base and 9 bases, in that order; junction bases with no gene match: 6. Per germline, CDR1 SGHDN and CDR2 FVKESK. There are 14 residues in the CDR3. The CDR3 spells CASSQGSASGEQFF. For the CDR3, the DNA is TGTGCCAGCAGCCAAGGGTCGGCTAGCGGTGAGCAGTTCTTC. Variable domain in full (rest from reference TRBV14 and TRBJ2-1): EAGVTQFPSHSVIEKGQTVTLRCDPISGHDNLYWYRRVMGKEIKFLLHFVKESKQDESGMPNNRFLAERTGGTYSTLKVQPAELEDSGVYFCASSQGSASGEQFFGPGTRLTVL.

The chain couples TRBV11-2 to TRBJ1-2; D not resolved. Trimming shortened V by 0 bases and J by 0 bases, and 5 bases separated the two germline ends. From germline, CDR1 is SGHAT and CDR2 FQNNGV. The CDR3 has 14 amino acids. The CDR3 sequence is CASSLDSANYGYTF. The CDR3 region has the DNA TGTGCCAGCAGCTTAGATTCAGCTAACTATGGCTACACCTTC.

The genes are TRBV5-6 and TRBJ1-4, with 8 nucleotides matching TRBD1. The CDR3 loop spans 15 amino acids. Germline CDR1 SGHDT, CDR2 YYEEEE. V shed 3 bases, J shed 5 bases, and the junction held 6 bases outside the gene matches. The CDR3 DNA reads TGTGCCAGCAGCTCTGGGACAGGATTGAATGAAAAACTGTTTTTT. This translates into CASSSGTGLNEKLFF. The whole variable domain, filled in from reference TRBV5-6 and TRBJ1-4, reads DAGVTQSPTHLIKTRGQQVTLRCSPKSGHDTVSWYQQALGQGPQFIFQYYEEEERQRGNFPDRFSGHQFPNYSSELNVNALLLGDSALYLCASSSGTGLNEKLFFGSGTQLSVL.

This clone was counted only a few times. The chain recombines TRBV29-1 with TRBJ2-3; tentative D call: TRBD1 (6 bases). CDR1 is SQVTM, CDR2 ANQGSEA, per germline. CDR3 length: 14 residues. The V and J ends lost 3 bases and 2 bases respectively, with 12 bases between them. The chain's CDR3 is CSVEVGQYTDTQYF. CDR3 nucleotides: TGCAGCGTTGAGGTCGGACAGTACACAGATACGCAGTATTTT.

The chain recombines TRBV5-1 with TRBJ1-1; possible D gene TRBD1, 6 bases. The CDR3 runs 14 residues. V lost 6 bases to trimming and J lost 0 bases, with 12 bases between them. Germline CDR1 and CDR2: SGHRS and YFSETQ. This CDR3 reads CASTGTGLNTEAFF. CDR3 bases: TGCGCCAGCACAGGTACAGGGTTGAACACTGAAGCTTTCTTT.

V gene TRBV10-1 combines with J gene TRBJ2-3, with D tentatively TRBD2 (6 bases). This CDR3 comprises 20 residues. Deletions cut 0 bases from V and 1 base from J, with 23 bases between. The germline V gene encodes CDR1 WNHNN and CDR2 SYGVQD (reference sequence). In DNA, the CDR3 is TGCGCCAGCAGTGAGTCTTTCCCGGGAGCGGAGGGGAGTCGCACAGATACGCAGTATTTT. This encodes CASSESFPGAEGSRTDTQYF.

The rearrangement joins TRBV6-1 to TRBJ1-3; D gene ambiguous. Germline-derived CDR1 and CDR2 are MNHNS and SASEGT. The CDR3 is 15 amino acids. V lost 6 bases, J lost 0 bases, and 12 bases lay in between. The CDR3 protein is CASRPRQPSGNTIYF. The CDR3, as DNA: TGTGCCAGCAGACCCAGGCAACCCTCTGGAAACACCATATATTTT.

The chain couples TRBV21-1 to TRBJ2-3; the D segment call TRBD2 is taken from the table without a DNA check. TRBV21-1 is noted as a pseudogene. CDR3 length equals 19 residues. The CDR3 nucleotides are TGTGCCAGCAGCAAGTCAGGGACTAGCGGGGACCGAGGCGCAGATACGCAGTATTTT. Translation gives CASSKSGTSGDRGADTQYF.

This clone came up a few times. The CDR3 DNA reads TGTGCCAGCAGCCTAACTAGCGGGAGAGGCACCGGGGAGCTGTTTTTT. Translated: CASSLTSGRGTGELFF. The rearrangement links TRBV5-4 to TRBJ2-2, with 11 bases fitting TRBD2. V was clipped by 4 bases and J by 4 bases; unmatched bases: 6. The CDR3 length is 16 residues. Germline V CDR1 and CDR2: SGHNT, YYREEE (reference sequence).

This clone showed up just once. V gene TRBV4-3 combines with J gene TRBJ2-5; possibly TRBD2 for D (5 bases). Germline values: CDR1 LGHNA, CDR2 YSLEER. V lost 4 bases, J lost 5 bases, and 17 bases lay in between. The CDR3 sequence is 15 residues long. CDR3 nucleotide sequence: TGCGCCAGCAGCCCAGGACTCGCGCTGAGGGAGACCCAGTACTTC. Amino acids: CASSPGLALRETQYF.

The rearrangement links TRBV29-1 to TRBJ2-5; D is perhaps TRBD2 (6 bases). Judging by the DNA end, TRBJ2-7 fits better; the J call may be wrong. There are 15 residues in the CDR3. Germline V CDR1 and CDR2: SQVTM, ANQGSEA. CDR3 sequence: CSVEGPGLTSYEQYF. CDR3 nucleotides: TGCAGCGTTGAAGGGCCGGGACTCACCTCCTACGAGCAGTACTTC.

This clone was counted a few times. The chain joins TRBV7-9 to TRBJ2-3, with 10 bases fitting TRBD1. With V trimmed by 5 bases and J by 3 bases, 8 bases remained unmatched. Per germline, CDR1 SEHNR and CDR2 FQNEAQ (reference sequence). This CDR3 comprises 16 residues. The DNA of the CDR3 is TGTGCCAGCAGCATGGACAGGGGGATTCAAACAGATACGCAGTATTTT. It specifies CASSMDRGIQTDTQYF.

The chain uses TRBV5-1 and TRBJ2-7; 7 bases line up with TRBD1. Germline values: CDR1 SGHRS, CDR2 YFSETQ. The CDR3 has 13 amino acids. The V segment lost 5 bases and the J segment 4 bases; nucleotides outside the gene matches: 6. CDR3 DNA: TGCGCCAGCAGAGGGACAGAGGAGTACGAGCAGTACTTC. Amino acids: CASRGTEEYEQYF.

Concerning this clone itself: A junction end diverges from the germline sequence, so it may reflect a read error. Other DNA sequences in the same sample also yield this CDR3. V usage is TRBV2 and J usage is TRBJ2-3; unclear D gene. This CDR3 spans 11 amino acids. Germline V gene data show CDR1 as SNHLY and CDR2 as FYNNEI. The CDR3 DNA follows: TGTGCCAGCAGTTACACAGATACGCAATATTTT. Translation gives CASSYTDTQYF.

The chain carries TRBV6-6 and TRBJ2-1; tentative D call: TRBD1 (5 bases). V lost 7 bases and J 8 bases, leaving 12 bases between the germline ends. The CDR3 length is 12 residues. Per the germline V gene, CDR1 is MNHNY and CDR2 is SVGAGI (reference sequence). CDR3 sequence reads: CASTFREHEQFF. CDR3 DNA: TGTGCCAGCACTTTCAGGGAACATGAGCAGTTCTTC.

Comment on this clone: This specimen includes other DNA sequences encoding the same CDR3. V is TRBV18 and J is TRBJ2-1; 10 bases are shared with TRBD2. Germline CDR1 and CDR2: KGHSH and LQKENI. Losses at the gene ends were 3 bases for V and 7 bases for J; bases not matched to a gene: 6. The CDR3 length is 15 residues. In DNA, the CDR3 is TGTGCCAGCTCACCGGGTAGCGGGAGGATTAATGAGCAGTTCTTC. Translated: CASSPGSGRINEQFF.

The chain links TRBV7-9 to TRBJ1-1; 7 positions agree with TRBD1. This CDR3 is built from 13 residues. J gave up 7 bases and V 2 bases, and 4 bases lay outside the gene matches. Looked up from germline, CDR1 is SEHNR and CDR2 is FQNEAQ (reference sequence). The CDR3: CASSLRQGGEAFF. The CDR3 DNA follows: TGTGCCAGCAGCTTAAGACAGGGAGGTGAAGCTTTCTTT. The whole variable domain, filled in from reference TRBV7-9 and TRBJ1-1, reads DTGVSQNPRHKITKRGQNVTFRCDPISEHNRLYWYRQTLGQGPEFLTYFQNEAQLEKSRLLSDRFSAERPKGSFSTLEIQRTEQGDSAMYLCASSLRQGGEAFFGQGTRLTVV.

The CDR3 sequence: CASREQGRREKLFF. For the CDR3, the DNA is TGTGCCAGCAGGGAACAGGGAAGGCGTGAAAAACTGTTTTTT. The rearrangement joins TRBV6-5 to TRBJ1-4, with D perhaps TRBD1 (6 bases). There are 14 residues in the CDR3. Trimming left V 6 bases short and J 7 bases short, with 15 bases between. CDR1 MNHEY and CDR2 SVGAGI come from the germline V gene.

This chain joins TRBV5-1 and TRBJ2-3, with 10 bases identical to TRBD1. J was trimmed by 4 bases and V by 5 bases; bases with no gene match: 7. Germline V CDR1 and CDR2: SGHRS, YFSETQ. The CDR3 is 15 residues long. CDR3 in amino acids: CASSLGQGYPDTQYF. The CDR3, as DNA: TGCGCCAGCAGTCTGGGACAGGGGTACCCAGATACGCAGTATTTT.